Listed here are 4 T cell receptor beta chains from one sample, sequenced in a study of cytomegalovirus exposure and HLA in healthy donors. Primers included in the PCR were 60 Vbeta and 13 Jbeta primers. This table comes from immunoSEQ multiplex PCR, and its TCRdb copy is limited to in-frame clones, with some not included. The sample lists around 180,000 clones, around 85% occurring once. The sample consisted of PBMCs. Every receptor here comes from a man aged 18 to 35 in good health and CMV-seronegative.

This clone was picked up a small number of times. V gene TRBV11-2 combines with J gene TRBJ1-6; TRBD1 matches 10 bases. CDR3 length: 17 amino acids. Germline assignment: CDR1 SGHAT and CDR2 FQNNGV. V lost 2 bases to trimming and J lost 6 bases; unmatched junction nucleotides: 7. Written as DNA, the CDR3 is TGTGCCAGCAGCTTAACCTTAGGGGACAGGGGTAATTCACCCCTCCACTTT. Its protein product is CASSLTLGDRGNSPLHF.

This chain joins TRBV4-3 and TRBJ1-5, with D possibly TRBD1 on 5 matching bases. CDR1 LGHNA and CDR2 YSLEER come from the germline V gene. This CDR3 comprises 13 residues. V shed 4 bases and J shed 5 bases, with 9 bases lying between them. CDR3 DNA sequence: TGCGCCAGCAGCCCTTCCAGGGATCAGCCCCAGCATTTT. This codes for CASSPSRDQPQHF.

DNA for the CDR3: TGTGCCAGCAGGACTAGCGGGGGAAGCACAGATACGCAGTATTTT. Translation gives CASRTSGGSTDTQYF. J is TRBJ2-3 and V is TRBV2, with 12 bases that match TRBD2. The germline CDR1 and CDR2 sequences are SNHLY and FYNNEI. V was pared by 6 bases and J by 0 bases, with 1 base of the junction left unmatched. This CDR3 spans 15 amino acids. Combining the CDR3 with reference TRBV2 and TRBJ2-3 gives the whole variable domain EPEVTQTPSHQVTQMGQEVILRCVPISNHLYFYWYRQILGQKVEFLVSFYNNEISEKSEIFDDQFSVERPDGSNFTLKIRSTKLEDSAMYFCASRTSGGSTDTQYFGPGTRLTVL.

V usage is TRBV6-6 and J usage is TRBJ1-5, with no clear D. Deletions cut 2 bases from V and 3 bases from J, with 11 bases between. The CDR3 length is 15 residues. From germline, CDR1 is MNHNY and CDR2 SVGAGI (reference sequence). CDR3 sequence (DNA): TGTGCCAGCAGTTACATGGAGTTAAACAATCAGCCCCAGCATTTT. This codes for CASSYMELNNQPQHF.